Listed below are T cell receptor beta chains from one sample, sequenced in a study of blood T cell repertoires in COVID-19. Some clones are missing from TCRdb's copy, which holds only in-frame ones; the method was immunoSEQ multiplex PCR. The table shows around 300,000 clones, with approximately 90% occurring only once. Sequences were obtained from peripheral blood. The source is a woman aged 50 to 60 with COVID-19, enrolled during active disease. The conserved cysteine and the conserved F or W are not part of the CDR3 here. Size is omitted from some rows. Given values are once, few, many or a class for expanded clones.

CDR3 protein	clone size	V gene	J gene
ASSDSNLAGGSYNEQF	.	TRBV11-3	TRBJ2-1
SVVRQGARMNTEAF	.	TRBV29-1	TRBJ1-1
AWSVRTGRGNPDTQY	.	TRBV30	TRBJ2-3
ASSLPGNNYGYT	.	TRBV28	TRBJ1-2
ASSGLQGFEQY	.	TRBV6-4	TRBJ2-7
ASRQGAWGYT	once	TRBV6-1	TRBJ1-2
ASRFTSGSFYEQY	.	TRBV5-4	TRBJ2-7
ASSQQGGPNNEQF	.	TRBV5-1	TRBJ2-1
ASSMGGVSNQPQH	.	TRBV19	TRBJ1-5
ASSEATGGRTYEQY	.	TRBV10-1	TRBJ2-7
ASRASGSKETQY	.	TRBV5-4	TRBJ2-5
ASSYGGDRYEQY	few	TRBV6-2/TRBV6-3	TRBJ2-7
ASSQDKGRGNEQF	.	TRBV4-2	TRBJ2-1
ASSSWGRGKNTEAF	once	TRBV7-8	TRBJ1-1
ASSFGLLSDIQY	.	TRBV11-2	TRBJ2-4
ASRTTSGRGYEQF	.	TRBV6-5	TRBJ2-1
ASSRERTVSF	.	TRBV19	TRBJ1-1
ASSLQPSYGYT	.	TRBV7-2	TRBJ1-2
ASSQGQGGTEAF	.	TRBV3-1/TRBV3-2	TRBJ1-1
ATSDSLGEQF	.	TRBV24-1	TRBJ2-1
ASSPSAYNEQF	.	TRBV18	TRBJ2-1
ASSLPGVAGELF	.	TRBV5-1	TRBJ2-2
ASSPEGEGMNTEAF	few	TRBV5-5	TRBJ1-1
ASRQDRGHYGYT	.	TRBV19	TRBJ1-2
ASRTSQGAGELF	.	TRBV6-6	TRBJ2-2
ASSRPGMNTEAF	.	TRBV14	TRBJ1-1
ASSLGRFERGLSRTYEQY	.	TRBV5-8	TRBJ2-7
SVYSGTSGNWVEQY	.	TRBV29-1	TRBJ2-7
ASRPTSGGQPQH	.	TRBV6-5	TRBJ1-5
ASKDPWVSAGNTEAF	.	TRBV7-8	TRBJ1-1
ASSADGTGPIGTQY	once	TRBV7-2	TRBJ2-3
ASRGRGDQPQH	.	TRBV7-2	TRBJ1-5
AIRGTGTTDTQY	.	TRBV10-3	TRBJ2-3
ASSEGRTGGQPQH	.	TRBV2	TRBJ1-5
ATFGRVSGANVLT	.	TRBV24-1	TRBJ2-6
ASSPGTGGFTGELF	few	TRBV7-3	TRBJ2-2
SVDTGGAVQTYGYT	.	TRBV29-1	TRBJ1-2
ASSQGATDTQY	.	TRBV4-2	TRBJ2-3
ASSALGGQGGEQY	.	TRBV11-3	TRBJ2-7
AWSRGLAGGETQY	once	TRBV30	TRBJ2-5
ASSLAGTGRLNEKLF	.	TRBV5-4	TRBJ1-4
ASSREEGRVETEAF	.	TRBV5-5	TRBJ1-1
ASSLEPELRTDTQY	.	TRBV7-2	TRBJ2-3
AWRGGSDKPTDTQY	.	TRBV30	TRBJ2-3
ASSLDHRPNEQF	.	TRBV7-9	TRBJ2-1
ATSPGTSSYEQY	.	TRBV24-1	TRBJ2-7
ASSDPGSPANTEAF	.	TRBV6-6	TRBJ1-1
SVERFEIGTSGYEQY	once	TRBV29-1	TRBJ2-7
ASSPRWVAGTYEQY	.	TRBV28	TRBJ2-7
ASSQRGGGGRAIPPF	.	TRBV4-2	TRBJ1-1
ASSQGSQGRNTEAF	.	TRBV3-1/TRBV3-2	TRBJ1-1
ASSQDGGRAMDTQY	.	TRBV3-1/TRBV3-2	TRBJ2-3
ASSLVWGFEREFTGELF	.	TRBV11-2	TRBJ2-2
ASFPRLAGESSYNEQF	.	TRBV11-3	TRBJ2-1
ASSYTRRTGRETQY	.	TRBV6-5	TRBJ2-5
ASSLRQSATNEKLF	.	TRBV11-3	TRBJ1-4
ASSDRGGRGGELF	.	TRBV6-1	TRBJ2-2
ASTITSYEQY	.	TRBV6-5	TRBJ2-7
AIRPGEGTDTQY	once	TRBV10-3	TRBJ2-3
ASSSGTGRAYEQY	.	TRBV7-9	TRBJ2-7